The clone carrying this T cell receptor beta chain was counted between two and nine times. This specimen belongs to a study of blood T cells in healthy people across ages. The CDR3 spans 17 residues. Deletions cut 0 bases from V and 5 bases from J, with 19 bases between. Per the germline V gene, CDR1 is SGHTA and CDR2 is FQGNSA. Alongside a J-beta primer mix, a sample-barcoded 5' primer served in a second PCR lasting about 7 to 11 cycles. MiXCR was run by TCRdb on the 5' RACE reads, yielding one entry per CDR3 protein. The sample has almost 800,000 distinct CDR3 sequences, roughly 64% seen once. Material: blood. The source of this sequence is a man aged 25 to 40 in good health. The chain uses TRBV7-2 and TRBJ2-5; D not certain. The DNA of the CDR3 is TGTGCCAGCAGCTTAGCTCGAACCGAGAAGGGAAGGGAGACCCAGTACTTC. This translates into CASSLARTEKGRETQYF. The full variable domain, its missing parts supplied by reference TRBV7-2 and TRBJ2-5, is GAGVSQSPSNKVTEKGKDVELRCDPISGHTALYWYRQSLGQGLEFLIYFQGNSAPDKSGLPSDRFSAERTGGSVSTLTIQRTQQEDSAVYLCASSLARTEKGRETQYFGPGTRLLVL.